This T cell receptor beta chain was recovered during a study of blood T cell repertoires in COVID-19. Study in general: The United States, Italy and Spain supplied acute and convalescent COVID-19 samples.

The V gene end was trimmed by 3 bases and the J gene end by 6 bases; junction bases not matched to a gene: 8. CDR3 length equals 15 residues. CDR1 ENHRY and CDR2 SYGVKD come from the germline V gene. Generated by immunoSEQ multiplex PCR, the TCRdb table keeps only in-frame clones and is missing some. The sample shows 300,000 to 350,000 clones, roughly 87% of them seen only once. All enrollees were roughly 18 to 89 years old and from roughly 26 US areas. Grouping used clinical history reported by participants in a survey and questionnaire. In Cohort 3, a recovered donor had either two negative PCRs, clearance, or symptom resolution.

The TCR was taken from a woman aged 25 to 39 who had recovered from COVID-19. The sequenced sample consisted of PBMCs or T cells enriched from blood (not recorded which). The gene calls are TRBV10-3 and TRBJ1-5; 7 nucleotides line up with TRBD1. The DNA for the CDR3 is TGTGCCATCAGTGAAGAGGGGGCATTTGGTCAGCCCCAGCATTTT. It is translated as CAISEEGAFGQPQHF.